The present T cell receptor beta chain was sequenced within a study of T cells in Graves' hyperthyroidism and ophthalmopathy. Looking at the study overall: Once the initial diagnosis was made, peripheral blood was obtained before any treatment. Broader study findings: The model anticipated ophthalmopathy a median about six months pre-onset.

Graves' hyperthyroidism without ophthalmopathy progression within 18 months was termed stable. The V segment lost 5 bases and the J segment 6 bases; nucleotides outside the gene matches: 9. Germline V gives CDR1 MNHNS, CDR2 SASEGT. This CDR3 region has 15 residues. Amplification yielded TCR beta CDR3 regions, with RNA transcripts as the source. RT-PCR in the first round (using the HTBI primer set) targeted the TCR CDR3. MiXCR, run by TCRdb on the multiplex PCR reads, gives a single entry per CDR3 protein. Seen here are some 200,000 distinct CDR3 sequences, 17% observed once, and the top ten hold roughly 49%. The sample holds many counts of this clonotype. Antigen: not known.

Material for sequencing was blood. The chain links TRBV6-1 to TRBJ2-1, with 8 nucleotides matching TRBD2. The TCR was taken from a woman in her 50s with Graves' hyperthyroidism. CDR3 sequence (DNA): TGTGCCAGCAGTCGCGGGGGGAATTCTGGCAATGAGCAGTTCTTC. Translation: CASSRGGNSGNEQFF.